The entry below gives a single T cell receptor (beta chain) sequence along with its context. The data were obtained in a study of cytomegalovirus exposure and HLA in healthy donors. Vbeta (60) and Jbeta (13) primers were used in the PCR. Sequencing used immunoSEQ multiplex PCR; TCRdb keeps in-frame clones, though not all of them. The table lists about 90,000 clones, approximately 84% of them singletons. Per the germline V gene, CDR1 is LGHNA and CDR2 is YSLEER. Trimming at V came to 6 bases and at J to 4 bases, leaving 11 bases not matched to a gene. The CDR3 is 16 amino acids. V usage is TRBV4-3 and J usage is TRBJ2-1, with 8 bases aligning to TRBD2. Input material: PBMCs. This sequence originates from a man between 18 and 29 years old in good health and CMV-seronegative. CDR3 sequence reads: CASRGCRGGRYNEQFF. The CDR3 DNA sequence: TGCGCCAGCAGGGGGTGTCGGGGGGGCCGTTACAATGAGCAGTTCTTC.